Presented here are 27 T cell receptor beta chains from one specimen sequenced in a study of blood T cells in healthy people across ages. It was with a sample-barcoded 5' primer and a J-beta primer mix that a second PCR of roughly 7 to 12 cycles was run. TCRdb reprocessed the 5' RACE reads with MiXCR, giving one entry per CDR3 protein. Of over a million distinct CDR3 sequences in the sample, roughly two fifths were seen once. Sequenced: blood. These receptors originate from a young woman in good health.

This clonotype was seen a few times. The chain has TRBV6-2 or TRBV6-3 and TRBJ2-1; D may be TRBD1 (6 bases). CDR1 MNHEY and CDR2 SVGEGT come from the germline V gene. Trimming removed 2 bases at V and 7 bases at J, with 15 bases between. The CDR3 contains 15 residues. The chain's CDR3 is CASSYRDTPSNEQFF. In DNA form, the CDR3 reads TGTGCCAGCAGTTACCGGGACACCCCTAGTAATGAGCAGTTCTTC.

The gene calls are TRBV30 and TRBJ2-7; D may match TRBD1 or TRBD2 (5 bases each). Germline values: CDR1 GTSNPN, CDR2 SVGIG (reference sequence). The V gene lost 0 bases and the J gene lost 4 bases, with 7 bases spanning the gap. The CDR3 length is 12 residues. CDR3 in amino acids: CAWSVWGYEQYF. Here the CDR3 DNA reads TGTGCCTGGAGTGTTTGGGGGTACGAGCAGTACTTC. Based on the CDR3 plus reference TRBV30 and TRBJ2-7, the full variable domain is SQTIHQWPATLVQPVGSPLSLECTVEGTSNPNLYWYRQAAGRGLQLLFYSVGIGQISSEVPQNLSASRPQDRQFILSSKKLLLSDSGFYLCAWSVWGYEQYFGPGTRLTVT.

This clonotype was detected only a few times. This chain connects TRBV11-3 to TRBJ2-1; maybe TRBD2 (5 bases). The CDR3 covers 18 residues. Trimming pared 0 bases from V and 4 bases from J, leaving 19 bases between. Germline V gene data show CDR1 as SGHNT and CDR2 as YENEEA. This CDR3 reads CASSLEFGGSSKYNEQFF. In DNA, the CDR3 is TGTGCCAGCAGCTTAGAATTCGGAGGTAGCTCCAAATACAATGAGCAGTTCTTC.

The gene calls are TRBV7-2 and TRBJ2-2; unclear D gene. The V gene lost 0 bases and the J gene lost 1 base, with 6 bases spanning the gap. Germline CDR1 reads SGHTA; CDR2 reads FQGNSA. CDR3 length: 15 amino acids. CDR3 in amino acids: CASSLASMNTGELFF. CDR3 in DNA: TGTGCCAGCAGCTTAGCCTCCATGAACACCGGGGAGCTGTTTTTT.

In its sample, this clonotype was seen a few times. This sequence joins TRBV20-1 and TRBJ1-2; D gene uncertain. The CDR3 has 13 amino acids. CDR1 is DFQATT and CDR2 is SNEGSKA in the germline V gene (reference sequence). V was shortened by 6 bases and J by 6 bases, with 17 bases between the two germline ends. The chain's CDR3 is CSAIRPQTDGYTF. The CDR3 DNA reads as TGCAGTGCCATCCGGCCCCAAACCGATGGCTACACCTTC.

This clonotype was found many times. V and J are TRBV20-1 and TRBJ1-5; 7 nucleotides match TRBD1. This CDR3 has 12 amino acids. The ends lost 5 bases at V and 8 bases at J; junction bases unmatched: 6. Germline loops: CDR1 DFQATT, CDR2 SNEGSKA (reference sequence). CDR3: CSAWDSSKPQHF. The CDR3 region has the DNA TGCAGTGCTTGGGACAGTTCAAAGCCCCAGCATTTT.

The rearrangement uses TRBV10-3 and TRBJ1-1; D unresolved. CDR3 length equals 14 residues. V lost 10 bases to trimming and J lost 3 bases, with 18 bases between them. CDR1 is ENHRY and CDR2 is SYGVKD in the germline V gene. The CDR3 nucleotides are TGTGCCACAACAAAAGGGAATGTCGACACTGAAGCTTTCTTT. Amino acid sequence: CATTKGNVDTEAFF.

The V gene is TRBV7-2, the J gene TRBJ1-2; D not certain. Germline assignment: CDR1 SGHTA and CDR2 FQGNSA. The ends were cut back, 2 bases at V and 2 bases at J, with 9 bases in the middle. CDR3 size: 14 residues. In DNA form, the CDR3 reads TGTGCCAGCAGCTTAAAGGGCGAGAACTATGGCTACACCTTC. This codes for CASSLKGENYGYTF.

This clonotype was picked up a small number of times. V gene TRBV7-9 combines with J gene TRBJ2-5; D may be TRBD1 or TRBD2 (5 bases each). Deletions cut 4 bases from V and 7 bases from J, with 13 bases between. The CDR3 consists of 13 residues. Germline V CDR1 and CDR2: SEHNR, FQNEAQ (reference sequence). CDR3 sequence reads: CASSSGAGGTQYF. DNA of the CDR3: TGTGCCAGCAGCTCCGGGGCTGGCGGGACCCAGTACTTC.

This clonotype was counted only a few times. The chain has TRBV5-5 and TRBJ2-5; D possibly corresponds to TRBD2 (6 bases). The CDR3 consists of 14 residues. V was clipped by 4 bases and J by 0 bases, with 10 bases between them. Germline V gives CDR1 SGHKS, CDR2 YYEKEE (reference sequence). CDR3 loop: CASSPRTNQETQYF. Here the CDR3 DNA reads TGTGCCAGCAGCCCAAGGACTAACCAAGAGACCCAGTACTTC.

This sequence joins TRBV3-1 and TRBJ2-1; D uncertain. The V gene lost 4 bases and the J gene lost 13 bases, with 20 bases spanning the gap. In germline, CDR1 is LGHDT, CDR2 YNNKEL (reference sequence). This CDR3 has 14 residues. The CDR3 loop is CASSPGSRPETQFF. The CDR3 coding sequence is TGTGCCAGCAGCCCTGGTAGTCGACCGGAGACCCAGTTCTTC.

With regard to this clonotype: This may arise from a read error, as a much more abundant clone is one base away. DNA for the CDR3: TGTGCCAGCAGTGTTAGGGTAGGGTATCAGCCCCAGCATTTT. Translating gives CASSVRVGYQPQHF. V gene TRBV12-3 or TRBV12-4 combines with J gene TRBJ1-5; D gene ambiguous. V was clipped by 5 bases and J by 5 bases, with 13 bases between them. CDR3 length: 14 amino acids.

V is TRBV27 and J is TRBJ2-1; 8 positions agree with TRBD2. The V gene end was trimmed by 6 bases and the J gene end by 3 bases; junction bases not matched to a gene: 10. Per germline, CDR1 MNHEY and CDR2 SMNVEV (reference sequence). The CDR3 runs to 16 residues. This CDR3 reads CASSRGLASLYNEQFF. CDR3 nucleotides: TGTGCCAGCAGCCGTGGACTAGCCTCTCTCTACAATGAGCAGTTCTTC.

This chain joins TRBV2 and TRBJ2-5; a possible D gene is TRBD2 (5 bases). The CDR3 is 12 residues long. CDR1 is SNHLY, CDR2 FYNNEI, per germline. The V and J ends lost 4 bases and 5 bases respectively, with 8 bases between them. CDR3 coding DNA: TGTGCCAGCAGTGGGACTTGGGAGACCCAGTACTTC. It encodes CASSGTWETQYF. The variable domain in full, completed from reference TRBV2 and TRBJ2-5, reads EPEVTQTPSHQVTQMGQEVILRCVPISNHLYFYWYRQILGQKVEFLVSFYNNEISEKSEIFDDQFSVERPDGSNFTLKIRSTKLEDSAMYFCASSGTWETQYFGPGTRLLVL.

This CDR3 reads CASSLGGAGWPYNEQFF. DNA for the CDR3: TGTGCCAGCAGTTTAGGGGGAGCGGGATGGCCCTACAATGAGCAGTTCTTC. This chain links TRBV27 with TRBJ2-1; TRBD2 matches at 7 bases. CDR3 size: 17 residues. V was pared by 2 bases and J by 2 bases, with 9 bases of the junction left unmatched. The germline CDR1 and CDR2 sequences are MNHEY and SMNVEV (reference sequence).

This sequence joins TRBV6-2 or TRBV6-3 and TRBJ2-7; 8 bases fit TRBD2. Per the germline V gene, CDR1 is MNHEY and CDR2 is SVGEGT. J was trimmed by 7 bases and V by 5 bases; bases with no gene match: 13. This CDR3 is built from 15 residues. The CDR3 spells CASSRSGVFGNEQYF. The CDR3 nucleotides are TGTGCCAGCAGTCGTAGCGGGGTATTCGGCAATGAGCAGTACTTC.

The table lists this clonotype with a few counts. This chain uses TRBV12-3 or TRBV12-4 with TRBJ2-4; D may be TRBD2 (6 bases). The V gene lost 6 bases and the J gene lost 6 bases, with 15 bases spanning the gap. The CDR3 spans 14 residues. CDR3 nucleotides: TGTGCCAGCAGCACGGACGGGAGTGGAAACATTCAGTACTTC. Protein: CASSTDGSGNIQYF.

There are a few counts of this clonotype. The chain uses TRBV5-1 and TRBJ2-6; D remains ambiguous. This CDR3 spans 16 amino acids. Germline V lookup: CDR1 SGHRS, CDR2 YFSETQ. V lost 5 bases to trimming and J lost 1 base, with 13 bases between them. This chain's CDR3 is CASSHTVGSGANVLTF. Written as DNA, the CDR3 is TGCGCCAGCAGTCATACTGTGGGATCTGGGGCCAACGTCCTGACTTTC.

The J gene is TRBJ1-4, the V gene TRBV7-2; TRBD1 is a possible D gene (5 bases). Trimming left V 5 bases short and J 2 bases short, with 12 bases between. Germline loops: CDR1 SGHTA, CDR2 FQGNSA. The CDR3 has 15 residues. The CDR3 is CASSGPGTTNEKLFF. As DNA, the CDR3 is TGTGCCAGCAGCGGCCCCGGGACCACTAATGAAAAACTGTTTTTT.

The chain carries TRBV6-5 and TRBJ2-2, with 10 bases fitting TRBD1. Germline V gene lookup returns CDR1 MNHEY and CDR2 SVGAGI. This CDR3 is built from 16 residues. With V trimmed by 2 bases and J by 3 bases, 3 bases remained unmatched. CDR3 in DNA: TGTGCCAGCAGTTACCTTGGGACAGGGGACACCGGGGAGCTGTTTTTT. Protein product: CASSYLGTGDTGELFF.

The CDR3 loop reads CASSYGTDCGYTF. CDR3 bases: TGTGCCAGCAGTTATGGGACCGATTGTGGCTACACCTTC. The chain joins TRBV6-5 to TRBJ1-2, with TRBD1 as a possible D gene (5 bases). CDR1 is MNHEY and CDR2 is SVGAGI in the germline V gene. The CDR3 totals 13 residues. Trimming removed 3 bases from V and 7 bases from J, with 12 bases in between.

V gene TRBV4-1 combines with J gene TRBJ2-3, with a weak D call TRBD1 (5 bases). CDR1 MGHRA and CDR2 YSYEKL come from the germline V gene. V was trimmed by 0 bases and J by 6 bases, leaving 13 bases between them. This CDR3 has 15 residues. The DNA for the CDR3 is TGCGCCAGCAGCCAAGATGGCAGGGCCAAGGATACGCAGTATTTT. Amino acids: CASSQDGRAKDTQYF.

The chain links TRBV6-5 to TRBJ2-5, with D possibly TRBD1 on 6 matching bases. Gene TRBJ2-7 matches the end of the DNA better, so the J call may be wrong. The CDR3 is made up of 15 amino acids. Germline assignment: CDR1 MNHEY and CDR2 SVGAGI. CDR3 in amino acids: CASSYSEQGIYEQYF. The CDR3, as DNA: TGTGCCAGCAGTTACTCCGAACAGGGTATCTACGAGCAGTACTTC.

The chain couples TRBV4-1 to TRBJ2-2; D remains ambiguous. With 4 bases removed from V and 5 bases from J, the gap between germline ends came to 17 bases. Germline-derived CDR1 and CDR2 are MGHRA and YSYEKL. The CDR3 runs to 16 residues. CDR3 sequence (DNA): TGCGCCAGCAGCCCCCCCGGAAAGTCACGGACCGGGGAGCTGTTTTTT. Translating gives CASSPPGKSRTGELFF.

This clonotype has just a few counts. The V and J genes are TRBV15 and TRBJ2-1; 8 bases are shared with TRBD2. Germline CDR1 LNHNV, CDR2 YYDKDF (reference sequence). The CDR3 is made up of 16 amino acids. J gave up 1 base and V 1 base, and 3 bases lay outside the gene matches. Here the CDR3 reads CATSRGLARSYNEQFF. CDR3 sequence (DNA): TGTGCCACCAGCAGAGGACTAGCGAGATCCTACAATGAGCAGTTCTTC.

The chain has TRBV29-1 and TRBJ1-1; D not resolved. The CDR3 covers 10 residues. Trimming took off 4 bases at V and 3 bases at J, with 3 bases between the two ends. In germline, CDR1 is SQVTM, CDR2 ANQGSEA. The CDR3 DNA reads TGCAGCGTTGTGTACACTGAAGCTTTCTTT. Its translation is CSVVYTEAFF.

This clonotype was recorded a few times. The rearrangement joins TRBV20-1 to TRBJ1-1, with a tentative D call TRBD1 (5 bases). From germline, CDR1 is DFQATT and CDR2 SNEGSKA (reference sequence). Between the trimmed V and J ends, which lost 3 bases and 1 base, there was a span of 12 bases. The CDR3 has 14 residues. As DNA, the CDR3 is TGCAGTGCTAGGAGTCCAGGGAAGAACACTGAAGCTTTCTTT. Translation gives CSARSPGKNTEAFF.